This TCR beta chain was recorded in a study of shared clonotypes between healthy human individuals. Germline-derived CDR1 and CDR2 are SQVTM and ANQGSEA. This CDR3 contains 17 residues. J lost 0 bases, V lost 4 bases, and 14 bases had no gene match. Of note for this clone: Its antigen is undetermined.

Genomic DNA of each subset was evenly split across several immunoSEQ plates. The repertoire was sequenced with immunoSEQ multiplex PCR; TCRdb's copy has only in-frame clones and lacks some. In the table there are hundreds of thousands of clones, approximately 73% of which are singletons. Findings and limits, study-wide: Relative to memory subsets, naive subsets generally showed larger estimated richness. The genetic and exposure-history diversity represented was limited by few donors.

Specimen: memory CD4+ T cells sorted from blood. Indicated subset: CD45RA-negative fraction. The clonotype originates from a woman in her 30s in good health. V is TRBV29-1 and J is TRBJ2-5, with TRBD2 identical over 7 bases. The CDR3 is CSVGTTTLAEYQETQYF. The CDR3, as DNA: TGCAGCGTTGGAACGACTACCCTAGCGGAGTACCAAGAGACCCAGTACTTC.